The rows below give T cell receptor beta chains drawn from one sample of a study of early T cells in non-severe SARS-CoV-2 infection. TCRdb recomputed calls from the 5' RACE reads with MiXCR, one row per CDR3 protein. The repertoire has some 57,000 distinct CDR3 sequences, over 9.5% of them found once; the top ten carry approximately 9.8%. The sequenced sample was whole blood. The receptors derive from an adult who was a healthcare worker with PCR-confirmed SARS-CoV-2 infection or an uninfected control (not recorded which). Each CDR3 is given with its conserved first and last residue. Fields, in order: clone size, V gene, J gene, D gene, CDR3 protein, CDR3 DNA. A D gene is named only where the DNA matches it firmly. Size values are once, few and many counts, or a class for expanded clones, and some rows have none.

NA	TRBV29-1	TRBJ2-3	NA	CSVEGQGTNTQYF	TGCAGCGTTGAAGGCCAGGGTACGAATACGCAGTATTTT
NA	TRBV14	TRBJ1-1	NA	CASSQFRRTEAFF	TGTGCCAGCAGCCAATTTAGGAGGACTGAAGCTTTCTTT
many	TRBV14	TRBJ2-5	TRBD2	CASSPGLAGFETQYF	TGTGCCAGCAGTCCGGGACTAGCGGGATTTGAGACCCAGTACTTC
NA	TRBV5-1	TRBJ2-3	NA	CASSLDAGGGTDTQYF	TGCGCCAGCAGCTTGGATGCCGGGGGAGGCACAGATACGCAGTATTTT
few	TRBV5-1	TRBJ1-2	NA	CASSLEPNYGYTF	TGCGCCAGCAGCTTGGAGCCGAACTATGGCTACACCTTC
many	TRBV29-1	TRBJ1-2	TRBD1	CSVEQGATHTF	TGCAGCGTTGAACAGGGGGCTACGCACACCTTC
few	TRBV6-2/TRBV6-3	TRBJ2-7	TRBD2	CASKSGSHYEQYF	TGTGCCAGCAAGAGCGGGAGTCACTACGAGCAGTACTTC
few	TRBV20-1	TRBJ2-3	NA	CSASRVGTDTQYF	TGCAGTGCTAGTCGGGTCGGCACAGATACGCAGTATTTT
many	TRBV7-7	TRBJ1-1	NA	CASSLNPGNEAFF	TGTGCTAGCAGCTTAAATCCAGGAAATGAAGCTTTCTTT
many	TRBV3-1	TRBJ1-5	TRBD1	CASSQSTGGLQPQHF	TGTGCCAGCAGCCAGTCAACAGGGGGCCTTCAGCCCCAGCATTTT
few	TRBV12-3/TRBV12-4	TRBJ1-1	NA	CASSLDTEAFF	TGTGCCAGCAGTTTGGACACTGAAGCTTTCTTT
NA	TRBV7-6	TRBJ2-2	NA	CASSQGRSMGGELFF	TGTGCCAGCAGCCAAGGACGGTCCATGGGAGGGGAGCTGTTTTTT
many	TRBV12-3/TRBV12-4	TRBJ1-2	NA	CASRGRVGYGYTF	TGTGCCAGCAGAGGACGGGTGGGGTATGGCTACACCTTC
NA	TRBV6-5	TRBJ2-3	TRBD2	CASSYRPSGILDTQYF	TGTGCCAGCAGTTACCGGCCTAGCGGGATCTTAGATACGCAGTATTTT
many	TRBV12-3/TRBV12-4	TRBJ2-7	NA	CASSLAGHQYEQYF	TGTGCCAGCAGTTTAGCGGGACACCAATACGAGCAGTACTTC
few	TRBV6-2/TRBV6-3	TRBJ2-2	TRBD1	CASSDRGAGELFF	TGTGCCAGCAGTGACAGGGGGGCCGGGGAGCTGTTTTTT
few	TRBV4-1	TRBJ2-5	TRBD1	CASSLTGTGKETQYF	TGCGCCAGCAGCTTAACCGGGACAGGGAAAGAGACCCAGTACTTC
NA	TRBV12-3/TRBV12-4	TRBJ2-6	NA	CASSPDLGNRANVLTF	TGTGCCAGCTCCCCCGACCTCGGCAACCGGGCCAACGTCCTGACTTTC
NA	TRBV6-2/TRBV6-3	TRBJ1-5	NA	CASSHLGQPQHF	TGTGCCAGCAGTCACCTGGGACAGCCCCAGCATTTT
many	TRBV7-6	TRBJ1-2	NA	CASSFSSGLENGYTF	TGTGCCAGCAGCTTTAGTTCAGGGCTCGAAAATGGCTACACCTTC
many	TRBV7-9	TRBJ1-1	NA	CASSPTPNTEAFF	TGTGCCAGCAGCCCCACACCGAACACTGAAGCTTTCTTT
many	TRBV13	TRBJ2-2	NA	CASKKNTGELFF	TGTGCCAGCAAGAAGAACACCGGGGAGCTGTTTTTT
few	TRBV24-1	TRBJ2-2	TRBD1	CATSDWTGGPGELFF	TGTGCCACCAGTGATTGGACAGGGGGCCCCGGGGAGCTGTTTTTT
few	TRBV6-4	TRBJ1-5	TRBD1	CASTEQGYSNQPQHF	TGTGCCAGCACAGAACAGGGGTATAGCAATCAGCCCCAGCATTTT
NA	TRBV3-1	TRBJ1-1	NA	CASSQGGVRTEAFF	TGTGCCAGCAGCCAAGGGGGGGTCCGAACTGAAGCTTTCTTT
many	TRBV4-3	TRBJ2-7	NA	CASSQDNSLGYEQYF	TGCGCCAGCAGCCAAGATAATTCCCTAGGATACGAGCAGTACTTC
NA	TRBV20-1	TRBJ2-7	TRBD1	CSAWTGSSYEQYF	TGCAGTGCCTGGACAGGGAGCTCCTACGAGCAGTACTTC
few	TRBV29-1	TRBJ2-1	TRBD1	CSAGTGGITVNEQFF	TGCAGCGCCGGGACAGGGGGAATTACGGTCAATGAGCAGTTCTTC
many	TRBV6-5	TRBJ2-5	NA	CASTPGSVKTQYF	TGTGCCAGCACTCCTGGATCAGTGAAGACCCAGTACTTC
few	TRBV7-2	TRBJ1-1	NA	CASSLDWAGSHTEAFF	TGTGCCAGCAGCTTAGATTGGGCCGGCAGTCACACTGAAGCTTTCTTT
few	TRBV28	TRBJ2-7	NA	CASSPMTPYEQYF	TGTGCCAGCAGCCCCATGACCCCCTACGAGCAGTACTTC
few	TRBV20-1	TRBJ2-3	TRBD2	CSARTGLAGGTDTQYF	TGCAGTGCTAGAACGGGACTAGCGGGGGGTACAGATACGCAGTATTTT
NA	TRBV28	TRBJ2-7	NA	CASSLGDYEQYF	TGTGCCAGCAGTTTGGGTGACTACGAGCAGTACTTC
many	TRBV12-3/TRBV12-4	TRBJ1-5	NA	CASSLGGRQPGQPQHF	TGTGCCAGCAGTTTAGGAGGTCGGCAGCCTGGACAGCCCCAGCATTTT
NA	TRBV7-2	TRBJ2-1	TRBD2	CASSSRTRNEQFF	TGTGCCAGCAGCTCAAGGACTAGGAATGAGCAGTTCTTC
few	TRBV28	TRBJ2-3	TRBD2	CASSLWTSGTDTQYF	TGTGCCAGCAGTTTATGGACTAGCGGGACAGATACGCAGTATTTT
many	TRBV6-4	TRBJ2-1	TRBD2	CASSGTSGSYNEQFF	TGTGCCAGCAGTGGGACTAGCGGATCCTACAATGAGCAGTTCTTC
NA	TRBV20-1	TRBJ2-7	NA	CSARDRASTGSVYEQYF	TGCAGTGCTAGAGATCGGGCTAGCACCGGATCCGTCTACGAGCAGTACTTC
few	TRBV5-6	TRBJ1-1	NA	CASSLVQERGRAFF	TGTGCCAGCAGCTTGGTACAGGAAAGGGGACGAGCTTTCTTT
NA	TRBV7-3	TRBJ1-6	TRBD1	CASSFGDRGSSPLHF	TGTGCCAGCAGCTTTGGGGACAGAGGGTCTTCACCCCTCCACTTT
few	TRBV21-1	TRBJ2-3	NA	CASNLPTGGMGTDTQYF	TGTGCCAGCAACCTCCCGACAGGGGGAATGGGCACAGATACGCAGTATTTT
NA	TRBV6-2/TRBV6-3	TRBJ2-2	NA	CARRSDTGELFF	TGTGCCAGAAGATCCGACACCGGGGAGCTGTTTTTT
few	TRBV29-1	TRBJ2-5	TRBD2	CSVERGDETQYF	TGCAGCGTTGAACGGGGGGACGAGACCCAGTACTTC
many	TRBV11-2	TRBJ2-5	NA	CASSLSRATDPTQYF	TGTGCCAGCAGCTTAAGCAGGGCCACAGACCCTACCCAGTACTTC
many	TRBV29-1	TRBJ1-2	NA	CSVRDPAGYGYTF	TGCAGCGTTCGTGACCCGGCGGGGTATGGCTACACCTTC
many	TRBV20-1	TRBJ1-5	NA	CSARDRQHSNQPQHF	TGCAGTGCTAGGGACAGACAACATAGCAATCAGCCCCAGCATTTT
few	TRBV6-6	TRBJ2-2	TRBD2	CASNLAGANTGELFF	TGTGCCAGCAACTTAGCGGGAGCGAACACCGGGGAGCTGTTTTTT
NA	TRBV29-1	TRBJ2-2	NA	CSVVWGTGELFF	TGCAGCGTTGTGTGGGGCACCGGGGAGCTGTTTTTT
many	TRBV7-9	TRBJ1-5	NA	CASSPGSIEPQHF	TGTGCCAGCAGCCCCGGGTCCATTGAGCCCCAGCATTTT
NA	TRBV20-1	TRBJ2-7	NA	CSASTGILGYGQYF	TGCAGTGCTAGTACCGGGATTCTCGGCTACGGGCAGTACTTC
medium-sized	TRBV20-1	TRBJ1-2	NA	CSARDVTGGSMRYTF	TGCAGTGCTAGAGATGTAACGGGGGGTTCTATGCGCTACACCTTC
many	TRBV2	TRBJ2-7	TRBD1	CASRGQGNEQYF	TGTGCCAGCAGGGGACAGGGTAACGAGCAGTACTTC
NA	TRBV5-6	TRBJ1-3	NA	CASSLAYEGVLSGNTIYF	TGTGCCAGCAGCTTGGCCTACGAAGGCGTCCTCTCTGGAAACACCATATATTTT
once	TRBV6-2/TRBV6-3	TRBJ2-5	NA	CASRLFEARVTQYF	TGTGCCAGCAGACTTTTCGAGGCCCGGGTGACCCAGTACTTC
NA	TRBV12-3/TRBV12-4	TRBJ2-3	NA	CASSLGADTQYF	TGTGCCAGCAGTTTAGGGGCAGATACGCAGTATTTT
few	TRBV2	TRBJ1-2	NA	CASSGDKNYGYTF	TGTGCCAGCAGTGGAGACAAGAACTATGGCTACACCTTC